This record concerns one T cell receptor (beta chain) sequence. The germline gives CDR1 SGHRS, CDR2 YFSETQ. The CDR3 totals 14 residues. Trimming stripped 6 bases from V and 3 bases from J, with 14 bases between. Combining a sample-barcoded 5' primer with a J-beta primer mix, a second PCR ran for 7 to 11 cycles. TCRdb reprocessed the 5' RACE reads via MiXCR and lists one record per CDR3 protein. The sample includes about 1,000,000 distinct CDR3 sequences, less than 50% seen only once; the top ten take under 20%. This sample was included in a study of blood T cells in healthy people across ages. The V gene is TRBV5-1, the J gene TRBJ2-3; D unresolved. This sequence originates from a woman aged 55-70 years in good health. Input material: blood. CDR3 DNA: TGCGCCAGCACCTTAGGTCTGGGAACAGATACGCAGTATTTT. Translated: CASTLGLGTDTQYF. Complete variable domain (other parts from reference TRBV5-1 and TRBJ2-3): KAGVTQTPRYLIKTRGQQVTLSCSPISGHRSVSWYQQTPGQGLQFLFEYFSETQRNKGNFPGRFSGRQFSNSRSEMNVSTLELGDSALYLCASTLGLGTDTQYFGPGTRLTVL.